This entry lists 3 T cell receptor beta chains sequenced from one sample in a study of blood T cell repertoires in COVID-19. This table comes from immunoSEQ multiplex PCR, and its TCRdb copy is limited to in-frame clones, with some not included. The table records 200,000 or so clones, more than 70% of them present only once. The sequenced sample consisted of peripheral blood. All receptors come from a man in his forties or fifties with COVID-19, enrolled during active disease.

This rearrangement joins TRBV9 to TRBJ1-1; D is unresolved. Germline V gene data show CDR1 as SGDLS and CDR2 as YYNGEE. V was trimmed by 2 bases and J by 0 bases, leaving 11 bases between them. This CDR3 is 15 amino acids long. CDR3 amino acids: CASSVSDRMNTEAFF. The CDR3 region has the DNA TGTGCCAGCAGCGTTTCAGATCGCATGAACACTGAAGCTTTCTTT.

The chain joins TRBV7-9 to TRBJ2-1, with D perhaps TRBD2 (6 bases). From germline, CDR1 is SEHNR and CDR2 FQNEAQ (reference sequence). Trimming shortened V by 2 bases and J by 7 bases, and 12 bases separated the two germline ends. CDR3 length: 14 amino acids. The DNA of the CDR3 is TGTGCCAGCAGCTTACAGGAGGGATGGAATGAGCAGTTCTTC. It is translated as CASSLQEGWNEQFF.

The chain links TRBV2 to TRBJ1-2, with TRBD1 matching 7 bases. Trimming took 3 bases from V and 8 from J; bases not matched to a gene: 9. Germline CDR1 is SNHLY and CDR2 is FYNNEI. There are 14 residues in the CDR3. The DNA of the CDR3 is TGTGCCAGCAGTGATTTACAGGGGAGCGGCGGCTACACCTTC. This encodes CASSDLQGSGGYTF.